A selection of T cell receptor beta chains follows, all from one sample in a study of T cell repertoires in cytomegalovirus infection. TCRdb reprocessed the reads with MiXCR, giving one entry per CDR3 protein. The sample consists of more than 350,000 distinct CDR3 sequences, under 40% of them appearing once. The sample comprised PBMCs. The receptors derive from a human donor in good health (CMV status not recorded). Some clones in this sample may be carry-over from other donors' samples. Both conserved end residues are part of each CDR3. Fields, in order: V gene, D gene, J gene, clone size, CDR3 protein, CDR3 DNA. A D gene is named only where the DNA matches it firmly. A row's size may be missing; if present it is once, few, many or a size class.

>TRBV5-4|-|TRBJ1-2|-
CASSLGTFQGYTF
TGTGCCAGCAGCTTGGGTACCTTCCAAGGCTACACCTTC
>TRBV6-2/TRBV6-3|-|TRBJ1-1|-
CASTSDWGGTEAFF
TGTGCCAGCACCAGTGACTGGGGAGGGACTGAAGCTTTCTTT
>TRBV29-1|-|TRBJ1-4|-
CSVEGEAGSRLFF
TGCAGCGTTGAAGGGGAGGCTGGGAGTAGACTGTTTTTT
>TRBV12-3/TRBV12-4|TRBD2|TRBJ2-5|-
CASSNRGGEGETQYF
TGTGCCAGCAGTAACCGCGGGGGGGAAGGAGAGACCCAGTACTTC
>TRBV12-5|-|TRBJ2-5|-
CASGPGVRRGQQETQYF
TGTGCTAGTGGCCCTGGGGTTCGGAGGGGCCAGCAAGAGACCCAGTACTTC
>TRBV4-1|-|TRBJ1-2|-
CASSQGPEQVGYGYTF
TGCGCCAGCAGCCAAGGCCCAGAACAGGTTGGCTATGGCTACACCTTC
>TRBV19|-|TRBJ1-6|-
CASRPLREGYNSPLHF
TGTGCCAGTAGGCCCCTAAGGGAAGGGTATAATTCACCCCTCCACTTT
>TRBV28|-|TRBJ1-6|-
CASSLQSYNSPLHF
TGTGCCAGCAGTTTACAGTCCTATAATTCACCCCTCCACTTT
>TRBV7-9|-|TRBJ1-5|-
CARSSEVGGKPQHF
TGTGCCAGGAGCTCCGAGGTAGGGGGGAAGCCCCAGCATTTT
>TRBV27|-|TRBJ2-5|few
CASSKHGETQYF
TGTGCCAGCAGTAAACACGGGGAGACCCAGTACTTC
>TRBV6-5|-|TRBJ2-3|few
CASSSMTDTQYF
TGTGCCAGCAGTTCTATGACAGATACGCAGTATTTT
>TRBV5-4|-|TRBJ2-3|few
CASKAVTGGADTQYF
TGTGCCAGCAAGGCCGTTACAGGTGGCGCAGATACGCAGTATTTT
>TRBV7-9|-|TRBJ2-1|-
CASSLSWERSNEQFF
TGTGCCAGCAGCTTATCCTGGGAACGGTCCAATGAGCAGTTCTTC
>TRBV27|-|TRBJ1-2|few
CASSRSPGLHYGYTF
TGTGCCAGCAGTCGAAGCCCCGGGCTCCACTATGGCTACACCTTC
>TRBV4-1|TRBD1|TRBJ2-6|many
CASSHLYEDRGRSGANVLTF
TGCGCCAGCAGCCACCTTTATGAGGACAGGGGCCGCTCTGGGGCCAACGTCCTGACTTTC
>TRBV7-9|TRBD1|TRBJ1-1|many
CASSPRQGENTEAFF
TGTGCCAGCAGCCCGAGACAGGGCGAGAACACTGAAGCTTTCTTT
>TRBV19|-|TRBJ1-5|-
CASSVAPGANQPQHF
TGTGCCAGTAGTGTGGCGCCGGGGGCGAATCAGCCCCAGCATTTT
>TRBV20-1|-|TRBJ2-7|-
CSARDLARTANFYEQYF
TGCAGTGCTAGAGATCTTGCGCGGACGGCGAATTTCTACGAGCAGTACTTC
>TRBV20-1|TRBD2|TRBJ2-3|few
CSALAGVTASTDTQYF
TGCAGTGCCCTAGCGGGGGTCACAGCAAGCACAGATACGCAGTATTTT
>TRBV7-2|-|TRBJ1-1|many
CASSSSPNTEAFF
TGTGCCAGCAGCTCATCACCGAACACTGAAGCTTTCTTT
>TRBV6-2/TRBV6-3|-|TRBJ1-2|few
CASSYTAITYGYTF
TGTGCCAGCAGTTATACTGCAATTACCTATGGCTACACCTTC
>TRBV6-2/TRBV6-3|-|TRBJ2-2|-
CASSYSRGGVGELFF
TGTGCCAGCAGTTACTCGAGGGGGGGCGTCGGGGAGCTGTTTTTT
>TRBV27|TRBD1|TRBJ1-4|few
CASSSIRGGVGRILTNEKLFF
TGTGCCAGCAGTTCGATCAGGGGGGGCGTGGGGCGAATATTGACTAATGAAAAACTGTTTTTT
>TRBV7-6|-|TRBJ1-5|-
CASSPGVGAQNQPQHF
TGTGCCAGCAGCCCAGGGGTGGGGGCGCAGAATCAGCCCCAGCATTTT
>TRBV12-3/TRBV12-4|-|TRBJ2-5|few
CASSFIGEETQYF
TGTGCCAGCAGTTTTATAGGGGAAGAGACCCAGTACTTC
>TRBV6-1|-|TRBJ2-3|-
CASSPAFTDTQYF
TGTGCCAGCAGCCCCGCTTTTACAGATACGCAGTATTTT
>TRBV14|-|TRBJ2-7|-
CASSQEYSAEVYEHYF
TGTGCCAGCAGCCAAGAGTATTCAGCGGAGGTCTACGAGCATTACTTC
>TRBV19|-|TRBJ1-4|many
CASRPTDPRVATNEKLFF
TGTGCCAGTAGACCCACCGATCCCCGGGTTGCAACTAATGAAAAACTGTTTTTT
>TRBV2|TRBD1|TRBJ2-7|-
CASLERTGAYEQYF
TGTGCCAGTCTCGAAAGGACAGGGGCATACGAGCAGTACTTC
>TRBV12-3/TRBV12-4|-|TRBJ1-4|-
CASSVNEKLFF
TGTGCCAGCAGTGTTAATGAAAAACTGTTTTTT
>TRBV5-6|TRBD1|TRBJ2-7|-
CASSMTFGQAYEQYF
TGTGCCAGCAGTATGACGTTCGGACAGGCCTACGAGCAGTACTTC
>TRBV6-5|-|TRBJ2-3|-
CASSYGGVSRTDTQYF
TGTGCCAGCAGTTACGGGGGAGTATCGAGGACAGATACGCAGTATTTT
>TRBV7-9|TRBD1|TRBJ2-1|-
CASSPGPGTGVGYNEQFF
TGTGCCAGCAGCCCGGGCCCCGGGACAGGGGTTGGATACAATGAGCAGTTCTTC
>TRBV19|-|TRBJ1-3|many
CASSISSGTGSGNTIYF
TGTGCCAGTAGTATATCCTCCGGGACGGGCTCTGGAAACACCATATATTTT
>TRBV19|-|TRBJ1-5|once
CASSSPPRVQDQPQHF
TGTGCCAGTAGTAGCCCCCCGAGGGTTCAAGATCAGCCCCAGCATTTT
>TRBV19|TRBD2|TRBJ2-2|-
CASTSIGGGRTGELFF
TGTGCCAGTACCTCCATCGGCGGGGGTCGCACCGGGGAGCTGTTTTTT
>TRBV6-1|-|TRBJ1-1|many
CASSEAASQPTEAFF
TGTGCCAGCAGTGAAGCGGCCTCGCAACCCACTGAAGCTTTCTTT
>TRBV7-6|TRBD1|TRBJ2-1|few
CASSLAPGGRGNEQFF
TGTGCCAGCAGCTTAGCGCCAGGGGGCAGGGGAAATGAGCAGTTCTTC
>TRBV19|-|TRBJ1-1|-
CASSIASRGTEAFF
TGTGCCAGTAGTATTGCATCCCGAGGCACTGAAGCTTTCTTT
>TRBV11-2|TRBD2|TRBJ2-3|-
CASSSLSGLAGGVSDTQYF
TGTGCCAGCAGCTCCCTTAGCGGGCTAGCGGGGGGGGTTTCAGATACGCAGTATTTT
>TRBV5-1|TRBD2|TRBJ2-2|-
CASSVLAGGTNTGELFF
TGCGCCAGCAGCGTCCTAGCGGGGGGCACGAACACCGGGGAGCTGTTTTTT
>TRBV2|-|TRBJ2-1|few
CASSDRAHPPDEQFF
TGTGCCAGCAGTGACAGGGCGCATCCCCCGGATGAGCAGTTCTTC
>TRBV7-2|-|TRBJ1-5|-
CASSLFRLESNQPQHF
TGTGCCAGCAGCTTATTTAGATTGGAAAGCAATCAGCCCCAGCATTTT
>TRBV14|-|TRBJ2-3|-
CASSQDATGWGTDTQYF
TGTGCCAGCAGCCAAGACGCGACAGGATGGGGAACAGATACGCAGTATTTT
>TRBV4-1|-|TRBJ1-6|few
CASSQPDRVNSPLHF
TGCGCCAGCAGCCAACCCGACAGAGTTAATTCACCCCTCCACTTT
>TRBV24-1|-|TRBJ1-2|few
CATSDSAGEIDGYTF
TGTGCCACCAGTGATTCAGCGGGGGAGATTGATGGCTACACCTTC
>TRBV7-9|TRBD2|TRBJ2-5|few
CASSLLTTSGGPRNLETQYF
TGTGCCAGCAGCTTGCTAACAACCAGCGGGGGGCCACGGAACTTAGAGACCCAGTACTTC
>TRBV12-3/TRBV12-4|-|TRBJ1-5|-
CARSRRGSHQPQHF
TGTGCCAGAAGTCGCAGGGGAAGCCATCAGCCCCAGCATTTT
>TRBV14|-|TRBJ1-2|-
CASSQSFPSSYGYTF
TGTGCCAGCAGCCAATCCTTCCCCAGCTCCTATGGCTACACCTTC
>TRBV5-4|TRBD1|TRBJ2-3|-
CASSLGDSLTDTQYF
TGTGCCAGCAGCTTGGGGGACAGCCTGACAGATACGCAGTATTTT
>TRBV6-5|-|TRBJ2-7|few
CASSSLYRDEQYF
TGTGCCAGCAGCTCTTTGTACAGGGACGAGCAGTACTTC
>TRBV5-1|-|TRBJ2-6|-
CASSLFMGSGANVLTF
TGCGCCAGCAGCTTGTTTATGGGTTCTGGGGCCAACGTCCTGACTTTC
>TRBV5-4|-|TRBJ1-1|few
CASSRPTGKNTEAFF
TGTGCCAGCAGCAGGCCTACAGGGAAAAACACTGAAGCTTTCTTT
>TRBV4-2|-|TRBJ1-1|few
CASSQDLAPLTEAFF
TGTGCCAGCAGCCAAGATCTGGCCCCGCTAACTGAAGCTTTCTTT
>TRBV28|TRBD1|TRBJ1-1|-
CASESDRATEAFF
TGTGCCAGCGAATCCGACAGGGCTACTGAAGCTTTCTTT
>TRBV7-8|-|TRBJ2-5|many
CASSPAVGARVVQYF
TGTGCCAGCAGCCCCGCAGTAGGGGCGAGGGTGGTCCAGTACTTC
>TRBV12-3/TRBV12-4|-|TRBJ1-1|-
CASSLALGRGDEAFF
TGTGCCAGCAGTTTAGCTCTCGGCAGGGGAGATGAAGCTTTCTTT
>TRBV4-1|TRBD2|TRBJ2-1|few
CASSQAVSGASSYNEQFF
TGCGCCAGCAGCCAAGCGGTTAGCGGGGCGAGCTCCTACAATGAGCAGTTCTTC
>TRBV5-1|TRBD1|TRBJ2-7|-
CASSFGTDTFKSYEQYF
TGCGCCAGCAGCTTCGGGACAGATACGTTTAAGTCCTACGAGCAGTACTTC
>TRBV28|-|TRBJ2-6|many
CASSFPGANVLTF
TGTGCCAGCAGTTTCCCTGGGGCCAACGTCCTGACTTTC